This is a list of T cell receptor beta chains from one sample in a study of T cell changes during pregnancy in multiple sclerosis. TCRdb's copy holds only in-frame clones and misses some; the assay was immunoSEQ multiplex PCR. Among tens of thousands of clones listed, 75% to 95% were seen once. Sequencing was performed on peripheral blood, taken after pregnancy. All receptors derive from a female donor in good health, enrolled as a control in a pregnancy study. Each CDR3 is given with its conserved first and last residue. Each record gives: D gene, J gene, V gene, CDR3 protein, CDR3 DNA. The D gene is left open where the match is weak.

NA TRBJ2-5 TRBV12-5 CASGSGLQETQYF TGTGCTAGTGGTTCGGGACTCCAAGAGACCCAGTACTTC
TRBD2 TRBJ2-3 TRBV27 CASRPSGGPPDTQYF TGTGCCAGCAGGCCTAGCGGGGGGCCCCCGGATACGCAGTATTTT
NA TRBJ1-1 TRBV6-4 CASSPSPGNTEAFF TGTGCCAGCAGTCCATCCCCCGGGAACACTGAAGCTTTCTTT
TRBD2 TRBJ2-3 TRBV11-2 CASSFKFVLAGGRNTQYF TGTGCCAGCAGCTTTAAGTTTGTATTGGCGGGGGGGCGCAATACGCAGTATTTT
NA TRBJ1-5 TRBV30 CAWSVRGRGASLQPQHF TGTGCCTGGAGTGTAAGGGGTAGGGGCGCGAGTCTTCAGCCCCAGCATTTT
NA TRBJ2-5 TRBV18 CASSPGAGQETQYF TGTGCCAGCTCCCCCGGCGCAGGTCAAGAGACCCAGTACTTC
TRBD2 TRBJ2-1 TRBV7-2 CASRAGRGGFNEQFF TGTGCCAGCAGGGCCGGGCGGGGGGGTTTCAATGAGCAGTTCTTC
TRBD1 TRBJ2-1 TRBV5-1 CASRWDSSSYNEQFF TGCGCCAGCAGGTGGGACAGCTCCTCCTACAATGAGCAGTTCTTC
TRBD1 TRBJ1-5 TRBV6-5 CASSYTGTGTNQPQHF TGTGCCAGCAGTTACACCGGGACAGGGACCAATCAGCCCCAGCATTTT
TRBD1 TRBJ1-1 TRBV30 CAVKWGQSNTEAFF TGTGCCGTCAAATGGGGACAGTCGAACACTGAAGCTTTCTTT
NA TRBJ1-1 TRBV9 CASSAVRGPTEAFF TGTGCCAGCAGCGCAGTTCGAGGGCCCACTGAAGCTTTCTTT
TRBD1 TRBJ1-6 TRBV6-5 CASRLGTAGGSPLHF TGTGCCAGCAGATTAGGGACAGCCGGCGGTTCACCCCTCCACTTT
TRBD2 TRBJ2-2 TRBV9 CASSPIFQRDVTGELFF TGTGCCAGCAGCCCCATCTTTCAGCGGGATGTAACCGGGGAGCTGTTTTTT
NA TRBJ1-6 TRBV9 CASSVFSAGTNSPLHF TGTGCCAGCAGCGTATTTAGCGCTGGAACTAATTCACCCCTCCACTTT
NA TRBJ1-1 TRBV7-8 CASSTRPGVGKTEAFF TGTGCCAGCAGCACCCGGCCGGGGGTAGGAAAAACTGAAGCTTTCTTT
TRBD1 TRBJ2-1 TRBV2 CASSEETGTGKLF TGTGCCAGCAGTGAAGAGACCGGGACAGGGAAACTCTTC
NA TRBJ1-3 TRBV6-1 CASKLGGNTIYF TGTGCCAGCAAGCTCGGGGGAAACACCATATATTTT
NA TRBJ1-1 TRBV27 CASSPPGLRTNTEAFF TGTGCCAGCAGTCCTCCGGGACTCCGGACGAACACTGAAGCTTTCTTT
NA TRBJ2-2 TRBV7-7 CASSFRTGELFF TGTGCTAGCAGCTTCAGGACCGGGGAGCTGTTTTTT
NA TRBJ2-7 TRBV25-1 CASRQGGYEQYF TGTGCCAGCAGACAGGGCGGCTACGAGCAGTACTTC
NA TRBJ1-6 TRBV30 CAWRTPSSYNSPLHF TGTGCCTGGAGGACCCCTAGCTCCTATAATTCACCCCTCCACTTT
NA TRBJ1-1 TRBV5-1 CASSLESGWGTEAFF TGCGCCAGCAGCTTGGAGTCGGGATGGGGCACTGAAGCTTTCTTT
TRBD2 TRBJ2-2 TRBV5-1 CASRRTSGEAGELFF TGCGCCAGCAGGAGGACTAGCGGGGAGGCCGGGGAGCTGTTTTTT
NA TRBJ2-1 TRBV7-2 CASSPEGLGEQFF TGTGCCAGCAGCCCCGAGGGATTGGGGGAGCAGTTCTTC
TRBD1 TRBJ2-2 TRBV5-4 CASSFLDRDFGELFF TGTGCCAGCAGCTTCTTGGACAGGGACTTCGGGGAGCTGTTTTTT
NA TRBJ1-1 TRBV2 CASRAGFSNTEAFF TGTGCCAGCAGGGCAGGCTTCTCGAACACTGAAGCTTTCTTT
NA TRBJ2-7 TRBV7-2 CASSLGAGGNEQYF TGTGCCAGCAGCTTAGGGGCAGGGGGGAACGAGCAGTACTTC
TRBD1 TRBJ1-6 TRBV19 CASRRLGQGNSPLHF TGTGCCAGTAGGCGTTTGGGACAGGGCAATTCACCCCTCCACTTT
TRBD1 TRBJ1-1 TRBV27 CASSSTGYTEAFF TGTGCCAGCAGTTCGACAGGGTACACTGAAGCTTTCTTT
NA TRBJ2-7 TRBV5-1 CASSLRPGLPDEQYF TGCGCCAGCAGCTTGAGACCGGGACTTCCTGACGAGCAGTACTTC
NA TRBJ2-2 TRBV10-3 CATSLYGGATGELFF TGTGCCACCTCCTTGTACGGGGGAGCAACCGGGGAGCTGTTTTTT
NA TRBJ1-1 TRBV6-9 CASNTPTKERNTEAFF TGTGCCAGCAATACTCCAACTAAAGAAAGGAACACTGAAGCTTTCTTT